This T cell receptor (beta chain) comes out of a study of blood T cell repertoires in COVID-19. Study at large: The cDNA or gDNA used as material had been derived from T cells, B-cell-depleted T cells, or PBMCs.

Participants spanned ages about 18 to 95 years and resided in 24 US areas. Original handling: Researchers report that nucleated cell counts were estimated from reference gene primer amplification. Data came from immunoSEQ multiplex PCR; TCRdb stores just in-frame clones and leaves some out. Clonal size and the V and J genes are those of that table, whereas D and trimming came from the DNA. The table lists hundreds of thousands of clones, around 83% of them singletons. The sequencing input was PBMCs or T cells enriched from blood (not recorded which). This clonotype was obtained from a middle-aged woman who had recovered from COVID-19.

The CDR3 loop is CASSQPRGGTEAFF. The DNA for the CDR3 is TGCGCCAGCAGCCAACCTCGGGGTGGGACTGAAGCTTTCTTT. The chain combines TRBV4-1 with TRBJ1-1; D is unresolved. Trimming took off 2 bases at V and 5 bases at J, with 12 bases between the two ends. Germline lookup yields CDR1 MGHRA and CDR2 YSYEKL. This CDR3 region has 14 residues.